Here is one T cell receptor beta chain with its context. Its recognized antigen is unknown. No base quality information exists; no much larger clone differs at one position. The record originates from a study of regulatory T cells in long-lasting Graves disease (dated by TCRdb to about 2021). For the wider study: Antithyroid drugs had been taken for less than 3 months by newly diagnosed Graves' disease patients. Persistent Graves' disease patients were compared with newly diagnosed Graves' disease patients by peripheral blood TCR sequencing and RNA sequencing. The study was registered as a clinical trial and conducted in China. A total of about 33 samples underwent TCR sequencing, from 13 patients with persistent Graves' disease and around 20 patients with newly diagnosed Graves' disease. Study-wide conclusions, independent of this receptor: Compared with newly diagnosed patients, patients with persistent Graves' disease had lower TCR Shannon entropy and fewer highly expanded clones, which suggests clonal expansion. More public clonotypes were shared among persistent patients (2,741) than among newly diagnosed patients (more than 950). Peripheral blood alone was examined, since thyroid tissue, which constituted the primary lesion, could not be accessed. TRBV28, TRBJ1-2 and TRBJ2-5 were preferentially used in persistent disease, while TRBV20-1 and TRBJ2-1 were favored in newly diagnosed disease. Only the TCR beta chain was sequenced and analyzed. As a limitation, the authors acknowledged that the small sample size may reduce accuracy.

The sample's time point label, in plain terms: newly diagnosed GD, antithyroid drugs for less than 3 months. RNA was extracted from PBMCs in TRIzol for both TCR sequencing and RNA sequencing. The diagnosis of Graves' disease followed American Thyroid Association guidelines. The patients came from an endocrinology department in Xi'an, China. From each patient, about 8.9 milliliters of peripheral blood was collected into an EDTA anticoagulant tube. Ficoll Paque Plus density gradient separation was used to isolate PBMCs, and no further T cell sorting was done. An Agilent 2100 Bioanalyzer and agarose gel were used to check RNA quality, while a NanoDrop 2000 measured RNA concentration. The trim is 3 bases for V and 1 base for J, with a gap of 16 bases between the germline ends. Sequences MNHNS (CDR1) and SASEGT (CDR2) are obtained from the germline V gene. The CDR3 runs 16 amino acids, cysteine and phenylalanine included. Only the CDR3 part of the read is kept: 48 bases, read in frame from the first base.

Receptor amplification or capture employed multiplex PCR. The reads were generated on an Illumina HiSeq 4000. iRepertoire HTBI primers and Arm-PCR amplification of CDR3 regions were used to construct TCR beta libraries. PCR products were gel purified before sequencing. In the authors' own workflow: A total of roughly 65 TRBV and some 13 TRBJ segments were identified across samples and were used for gene usage analysis of CDR3 amino acid clonotypes. COPE and FqMerger were used to merge the filtered high-quality paired reads into contigs. Contigs were aligned with BLAST to IMGT TRBV, TRBD and TRBJ reference genes, and CDR3 was defined per IMGT. Highly expanded clones were defined as clonotypes with a frequency above 0.1%. Repertoire diversity was measured by Shannon entropy, and V-J evenness by the Gini coefficient. Clonotypes shared by more than one individual were considered public. TCRdb trimmed public reads at Q25 via fastp, called clones via MiXCR and kept in-frame beta chains. A single entry per CDR3 protein holds the most common genes and DNA from its merged rows. These V and J calls rely on TCRdb rather than the paper's analysis. The sample includes hundreds of thousands of distinct CDR3 sequences, with 15% to 20% observed a single time. The ten largest clones represent 15% to 20% of the sample.

The same sample was also used in a study of T cells in Graves' hyperthyroidism and ophthalmopathy. As noted in the second study: A patient counted as having stable Graves' hyperthyroidism if no progression to ophthalmopathy occurred over 18 months of follow-up. Hyperthyroidism patients were newly diagnosed, with disease duration under 2 months, and aged 18 to 65 years. Exclusion was applied to patients with uncontrolled infections, other autoimmune diseases, pregnancy or lactation. Diagnoses relied on clinical symptoms, serum thyroxine and TRAb, thyroid ultrasound and orbital computed tomography. The first round of RT-PCR for the TCR CDR3 was performed with the HTBI primer set and the Qiagen OneStep RT-PCR kit. Most expanded thyroid clonotypes (frequency above 0.001) were also detected in blood, suggesting blood repertoires may reflect thyroid immune responses. In cross-validation, a model built on a 13 V-J signature told ophthalmopathy apart from stable hyperthyroidism with approximately 90% sensitivity and approximately 84% specificity, and in testing the same model reached 80%/75%. In validation, the model predicted progression to ophthalmopathy a median of approximately 6.6 months before onset, with approximately 71% sensitivity and roughly 79% specificity. To identify TCR V-J signatures that set the groups apart, the researchers used a discovery cohort of 100 patients, made up of 43 with Graves' ophthalmopathy and 57 with stable Graves' hyperthyroidism. Prospective prediction of ophthalmopathy was tested in an independent validation cohort consisting of 18 hyperthyroidism patients and some 17 patients who later progressed to ophthalmopathy. The roughly 100 discovery patients were randomly split 7:3 into training and test sets. In addition, the study compared T-cell repertoires in thyroid tissue and in blood from about 6 Graves' hyperthyroidism patients. After blood sampling, hyperthyroidism patients were treated with methimazole at a starting dose of 30 mg daily, and ophthalmopathy patients were treated with high-dose intravenous methylprednisolone. The libraries were constructed in a second round of multiplex PCR and then size-selected and purified. Paired-end sequencing of the libraries was performed with 100 bp reads on an Illumina HiSeq2000. SOAPnuke was used to process the raw data, removing reads that contained adapters or uncalled bases, had a mean Phred below 15, or lacked an exact match to the constant primer or identifier. COPE v1.2.5 was used to merge high-quality paired reads, and clonotypes were defined as unique nucleotide sequences. MiTCR v1.1 was used to align clonotypes to the IMGT TRBV, TRBD and TRBJ reference segments. The analysis included only V-J combinations with a frequency above 0.0001, which together covered more than 98% of the repertoires. A TCS score was defined as the ratio between F50 (clonal expansion) and ExV (chaos), using BLOSUM62-based TCRdist between CDR3 peptides within each V-J. Welch's t-statistics and random forest reduced several hundred V-J features to about 12, which were used in a naive Bayes classifier (R e1071). Sample size was not statistically predetermined, and investigators were not blinded to group allocation. According to the paper, TCR Vbeta CDR3 sequencing was carried out on 120 to 150 peripheral blood samples, which came from 40 to 45 ophthalmopathy, about 75 hyperthyroidism and some 17 progressor patients.

The clonotype originates from a woman aged 25-40 years with Graves disease. Donor details come from another sample of the same person, matched by shared clones. The receptor chain draws on TRBV6-1 and TRBJ2-7, with no confidently assigned D gene. The material was peripheral blood mononuclear cells (PBMCs), obtained at new diagnosis, from a patient treated with antithyroid drugs. The CDR3 amino acid sequence is: CASSDKQTLPSYEQYF. The DNA sequence is as follows: TGTGCCAGCAGTGATAAACAGACACTACCATCCTACGAGCAGTACTTC.